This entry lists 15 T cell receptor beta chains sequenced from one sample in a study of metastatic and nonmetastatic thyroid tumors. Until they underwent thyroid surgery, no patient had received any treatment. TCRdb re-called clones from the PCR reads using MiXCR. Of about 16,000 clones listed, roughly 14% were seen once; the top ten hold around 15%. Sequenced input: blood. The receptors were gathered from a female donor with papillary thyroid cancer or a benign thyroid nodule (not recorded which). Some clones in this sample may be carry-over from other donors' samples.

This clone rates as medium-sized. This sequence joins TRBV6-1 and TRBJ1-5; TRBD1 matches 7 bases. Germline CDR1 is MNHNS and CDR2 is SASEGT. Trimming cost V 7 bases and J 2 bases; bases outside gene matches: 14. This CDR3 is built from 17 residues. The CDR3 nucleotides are TGTGCCAGCAAAGCGTGGGGAGACAGGGAGGGCAATCAGCCCCAGCATTTT. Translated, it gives CASKAWGDREGNQPQHF.

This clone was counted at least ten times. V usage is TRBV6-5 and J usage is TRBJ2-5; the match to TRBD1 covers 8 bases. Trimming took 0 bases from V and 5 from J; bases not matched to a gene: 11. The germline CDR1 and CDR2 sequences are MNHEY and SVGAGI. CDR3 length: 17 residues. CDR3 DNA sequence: TGTGCCAGCAGTTACTCGTCGACTCAGGGGGCGCGGGAGACCCAGTACTTC. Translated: CASSYSSTQGARETQYF.

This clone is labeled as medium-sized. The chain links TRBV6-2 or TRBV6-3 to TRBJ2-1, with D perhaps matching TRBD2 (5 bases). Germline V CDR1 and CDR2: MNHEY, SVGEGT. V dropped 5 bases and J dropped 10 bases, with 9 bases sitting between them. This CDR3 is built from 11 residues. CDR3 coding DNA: TGTGCCAGCAGTCTTACGGGGGAGCAGTTCTTC. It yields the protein CASSLTGEQFF.

The CDR3 DNA reads TGCGCCAGCAGCTATGACAGCTCCTACGAGCAGTACTTC. It translates to CASSYDSSYEQYF. The chain employs TRBV5-1 and TRBJ2-7; possibly TRBD1 for D (5 bases). Germline assignment: CDR1 SGHRS and CDR2 YFSETQ. The CDR3 covers 13 residues. V lost 3 bases and J lost 0, with 7 bases in between.

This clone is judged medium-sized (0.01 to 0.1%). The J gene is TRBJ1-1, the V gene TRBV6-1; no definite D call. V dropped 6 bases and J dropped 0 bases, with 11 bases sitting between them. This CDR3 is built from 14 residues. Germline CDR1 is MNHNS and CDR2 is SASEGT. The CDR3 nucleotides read TGTGCCAGCAGGACCTACAGCATGAACACTGAAGCTTTCTTT. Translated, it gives CASRTYSMNTEAFF.

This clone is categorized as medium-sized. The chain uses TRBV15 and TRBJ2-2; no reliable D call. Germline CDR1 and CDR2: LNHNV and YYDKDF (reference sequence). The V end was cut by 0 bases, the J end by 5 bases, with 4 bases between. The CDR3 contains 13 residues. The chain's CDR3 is CATSRDRTGELFF. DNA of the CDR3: TGTGCCACCAGCAGAGATCGGACCGGGGAGCTGTTTTTT.

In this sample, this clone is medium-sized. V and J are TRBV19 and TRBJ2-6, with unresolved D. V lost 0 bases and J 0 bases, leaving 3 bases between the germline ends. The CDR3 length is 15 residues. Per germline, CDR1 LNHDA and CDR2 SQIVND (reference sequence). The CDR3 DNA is TGTGCCAGTAGTATAGATAACTCTGGGGCCAACGTCCTGACTTTC. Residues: CASSIDNSGANVLTF.

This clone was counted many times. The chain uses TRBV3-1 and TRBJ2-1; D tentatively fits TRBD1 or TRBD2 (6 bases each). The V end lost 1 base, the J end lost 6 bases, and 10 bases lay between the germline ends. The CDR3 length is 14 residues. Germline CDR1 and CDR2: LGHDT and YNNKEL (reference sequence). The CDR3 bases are TGTGCCAGCAGCCAAGGGGGGGCTATCAATGAGCAGTTCTTC. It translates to CASSQGGAINEQFF.

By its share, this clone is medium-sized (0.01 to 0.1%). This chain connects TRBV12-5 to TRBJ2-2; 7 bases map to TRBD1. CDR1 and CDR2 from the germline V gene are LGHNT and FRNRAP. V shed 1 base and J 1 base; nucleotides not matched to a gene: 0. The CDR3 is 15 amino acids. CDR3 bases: TGTGCTAGTGGTTTGGGACAGGGGAACACCGGGGAGCTGTTTTTT. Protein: CASGLGQGNTGELFF.

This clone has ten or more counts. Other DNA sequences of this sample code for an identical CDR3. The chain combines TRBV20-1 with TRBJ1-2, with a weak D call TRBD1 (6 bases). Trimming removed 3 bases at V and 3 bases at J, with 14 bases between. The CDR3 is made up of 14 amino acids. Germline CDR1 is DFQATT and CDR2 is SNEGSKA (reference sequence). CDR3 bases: TGCAGTGCTAGTCCGAAGCGGACAGACTATGGCTACACCTTC. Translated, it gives CSASPKRTDYGYTF.

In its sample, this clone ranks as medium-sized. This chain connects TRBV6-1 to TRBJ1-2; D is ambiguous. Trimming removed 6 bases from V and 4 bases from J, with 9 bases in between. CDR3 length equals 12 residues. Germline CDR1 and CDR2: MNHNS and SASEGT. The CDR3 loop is CASRKTGYGYTF. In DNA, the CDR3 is TGTGCCAGCAGGAAAACGGGCTATGGCTACACCTTC.

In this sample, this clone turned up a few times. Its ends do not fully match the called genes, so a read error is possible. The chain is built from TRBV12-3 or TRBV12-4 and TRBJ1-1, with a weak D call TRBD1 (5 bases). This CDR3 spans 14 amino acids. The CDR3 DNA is TGTGCCAGCAGCTTAGGGGCTCTGAACACTGAAGCTTTCTTT. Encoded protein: CASSLGALNTEAFF.

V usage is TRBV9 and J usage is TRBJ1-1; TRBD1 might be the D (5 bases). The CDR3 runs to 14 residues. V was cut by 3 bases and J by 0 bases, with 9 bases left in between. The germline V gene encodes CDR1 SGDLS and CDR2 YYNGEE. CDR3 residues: CASSGKGVNTEAFF. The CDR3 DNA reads TGTGCCAGCAGCGGGAAAGGGGTGAACACTGAAGCTTTCTTT.

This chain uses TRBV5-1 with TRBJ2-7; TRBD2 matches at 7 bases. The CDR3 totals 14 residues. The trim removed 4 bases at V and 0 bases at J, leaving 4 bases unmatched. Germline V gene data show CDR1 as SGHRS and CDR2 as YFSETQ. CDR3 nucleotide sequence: TGCGCCAGCAGCGTTAGCGGGCCCTCCTACGAGCAGTACTTC. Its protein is CASSVSGPSYEQYF.

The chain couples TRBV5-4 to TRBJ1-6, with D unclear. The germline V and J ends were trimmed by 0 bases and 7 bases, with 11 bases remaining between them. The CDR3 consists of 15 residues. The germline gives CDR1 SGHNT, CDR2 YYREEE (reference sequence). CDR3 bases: TGTGCCAGCAGCTTGGGGTGGGGTGACAATTCACCCCTCCACTTT. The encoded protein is CASSLGWGDNSPLHF.